The following is a T cell receptor beta chain sequence with its context. Antigen specificity is unknown. 13 Jbeta primers and 60 Vbeta primers were used for the PCR. The assay was immunoSEQ multiplex PCR, and TCRdb's table has in-frame clones only and misses some. This sample has about 120,000 clones, with about four fifths found just once. These data originate in a study of cytomegalovirus exposure and HLA in healthy donors. General study results and limits: The authors later linked a missense DCLRE1C variant to TCR beta V- and J-gene trimming.

This clonotype was sampled from a woman aged 18-29 years in good health and CMV-seronegative. Material: PBMCs.

CDR3 in DNA: TGCGCCAGCAGCTTTGGCGGGGGGCTGTTCTCTGGGGCCAACGTCCTGACTTTC. This gives the protein CASSFGGGLFSGANVLTF. V gene TRBV5-1 combines with J gene TRBJ2-6; 8 bases are shared with TRBD2. The germline V gene encodes CDR1 SGHRS and CDR2 YFSETQ. This CDR3 is 18 amino acids long. V shed 2 bases, J shed 0 bases, and the junction held 7 bases outside the gene matches.